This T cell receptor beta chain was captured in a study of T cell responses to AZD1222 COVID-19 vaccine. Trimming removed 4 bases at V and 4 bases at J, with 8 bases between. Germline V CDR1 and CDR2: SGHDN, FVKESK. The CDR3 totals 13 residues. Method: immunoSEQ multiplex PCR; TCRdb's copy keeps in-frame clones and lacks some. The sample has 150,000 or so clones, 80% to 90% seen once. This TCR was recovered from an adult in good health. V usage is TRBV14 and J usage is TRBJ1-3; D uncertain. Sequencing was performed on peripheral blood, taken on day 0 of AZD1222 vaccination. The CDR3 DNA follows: TGTGCCAGCAGCCTGAATGCGGGAAACACCATATATTTT. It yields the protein CASSLNAGNTIYF.